This T cell receptor beta chain was observed in a study of blood T cell repertoires in COVID-19. TCRdb's copy holds only in-frame clones and misses some; the assay was immunoSEQ multiplex PCR. The sample comprises about 56,000 clones, 85% to 90% of which are singletons, and more than 40% rests with the top ten. This clone showed up just once. Germline CDR1 reads SNHLY; CDR2 reads FYNNEI. V was pared by 7 bases and J by 10 bases, with 17 bases between. This CDR3 has 14 residues. The chain carries TRBV2 and TRBJ1-6; D perhaps matches TRBD1 (5 bases). Input material: peripheral blood. The receptor comes from a woman in her sixties or seventies with COVID-19, enrolled during active disease. The DNA of the CDR3 is TGTGCCAGCACTCCTGACCGGGGGAGCTCACCCCTCCACTTT. This translates into CASTPDRGSSPLHF.